One sample yielded the 16 T cell receptor beta chains listed below, sequenced in a study of CXCR3-negative and CXCR3-positive naive CD8 T cells (dated 2019 in TCRdb). Overall study results and their limits: TRB CDR3s from CXCR3-positive naive cells showed higher hydrophobicity (lower Kidera factor 4), lower energy, and higher strength and volume indices than CXCR3-negative naive cells.

No antigen has been identified for these receptors. The data were produced on a NextSeq 550. The Human TCR Profiling Kit (MiLaboratory) was used to prepare UMI-labeled 5' RACE TRB cDNA libraries. After reprocessing by TCRdb, each CDR3 protein sequence is one entry, and no DNA is given. The record for this sample contains 5,000 to 6,500 distinct CDR3 sequences. More than 1.4% of the sample rests with the top ten. Sequenced material: naive CXCR3+ CD8+ T cells from blood. This specimen's cell subset or site label, interpreted: CD45RO-CCR7+CD27+CD95- naive CD8+ T cells expressing CXCR3 (TNR3+). The origin of the receptors is a human donor in good health. Some clones in this sample may be carry-over from other donors' samples.

This chain joins TRBV7-9 and TRBJ2-7; the TRBD1 assignment by TCRdb is unverifiable without DNA. The length of the CDR3 is 12 residues. Germline CDR1 is SEHNR and CDR2 is FQNEAQ (reference sequence). The chain's CDR3 is CASSTTGGEQYF.

This clonotype is called medium-sized based on its frequency. The CDR3 sequence is CASSPPSGIPGNTIYF. V is TRBV18 and J is TRBJ1-3; TCRdb proposes TRBD1, but this gene call is untestable without DNA. CDR1 and CDR2 (germline): KGHSH, LQKENI. The CDR3 extends over 16 amino acids.

This clonotype is called medium-sized based on its frequency. V is TRBV4-3 and J is TRBJ1-1. Germline CDR1 and CDR2: LGHNA and YSLEER. This CDR3 region has 12 residues. The CDR3 region is CASSQGHTEAFF.

This clonotype is medium-sized by frequency. J is TRBJ2-3 and V is TRBV28; the TCRdb D gene call, TRBD2, has no DNA to confirm it. Germline values: CDR1 MDHEN, CDR2 SYDVKM. This CDR3 has 16 amino acids. The CDR3 is CASRPTPREYPDTQYF.

Its frequency marks this clonotype as medium-sized (0.01 to 0.1%). J is TRBJ2-1 and V is TRBV20-1; the TCRdb D gene call, TRBD2, has no DNA to confirm it. The length of the CDR3 is 13 residues. Germline V gene sequence: CDR1 DFQATT, CDR2 SNEGSKA (reference sequence). Here the CDR3 reads CSALAGGFNEQFF.

V gene TRBV5-6 combines with J gene TRBJ2-1; as DNA is missing, the TRBD1 call by TCRdb cannot be tested. Germline-derived CDR1 and CDR2 are SGHDT and YYEEEE. This CDR3 spans 14 amino acids. This chain's CDR3 is CASTPDRIYNEQFF.

This sequence joins TRBV27 and TRBJ2-1. Germline values: CDR1 MNHEY, CDR2 SMNVEV (reference sequence). The CDR3 extends over 14 amino acids. The CDR3 loop is CASSFLSSYNEQFF.

The rearrangement joins TRBV7-6 to TRBJ2-1; TCRdb's D call of TRBD2 is untestable without DNA. Germline CDR1 SGHVS, CDR2 FNYEAQ. This CDR3 has 14 residues. The CDR3 is CASSYRLDGYEQFF.

This chain links TRBV2 with TRBJ2-3. Germline loops: CDR1 SNHLY, CDR2 FYNNEI. This CDR3 is 14 amino acids long. CDR3 amino acids: CASSPIGVTDTQYF.

This clonotype is deemed medium-sized by its frequency. The gene calls are TRBV6-2 or TRBV6-3 and TRBJ2-1. The CDR3 covers 16 residues. Germline assignment: CDR1 MNHEY and CDR2 SVGEGT. The CDR3 here is CASSYSMVTHYNEQFF.

The chain carries TRBV7-6 and TRBJ2-1; the D gene TCRdb calls, TRBD2, cannot be checked with no DNA. CDR3 size: 14 residues. Germline loops: CDR1 SGHVS, CDR2 FNYEAQ. The CDR3 protein is CASSLGGSQNGQFF.

Judged by frequency, this clonotype is medium-sized (0.01 to 0.1%). The rearrangement joins TRBV7-3 to TRBJ1-1; TCRdb reports TRBD1, a call that lacks DNA to check it against. The CDR3 has 15 residues. Germline assignment: CDR1 SGHTA and CDR2 FQGTGA. CDR3 residues: CASSLRGLGNTEAFF.

This clonotype is labeled medium-sized based on frequency. This chain links TRBV20-1 with TRBJ2-1; the TCRdb call, TRBD1, lacks DNA for checking. CDR3 length: 14 amino acids. Germline V gene lookup returns CDR1 DFQATT and CDR2 SNEGSKA (reference sequence). This chain's CDR3 is CSARFRDRVNEQFF.

In terms of frequency, this clonotype is medium-sized. The chain combines TRBV4-3 with TRBJ2-1. Germline V gene lookup returns CDR1 LGHNA and CDR2 YSLEER. The CDR3 consists of 16 residues. CDR3 sequence reads: CASSQDLGGSYNEQFF.

This rearrangement joins TRBV7-2 to TRBJ2-5; the D call from TCRdb, TRBD1, cannot be confirmed without DNA. The CDR3 runs to 15 residues. Germline CDR1 is SGHTA and CDR2 is FQGNSA. CDR3 sequence: CASSLGKGAQETQYF. Drawing the rest from reference TRBV7-2 and TRBJ2-5, the complete variable domain is GAGVSQSPSNKVTEKGKDVELRCDPISGHTALYWYRQSLGQGLEFLIYFQGNSAPDKSGLPSDRFSAERTGGSVSTLTIQRTQQEDSAVYLCASSLGKGAQETQYFGPGTRLLVL.

This clonotype registers medium-sized by frequency. CDR3: CASSLEAGTFNEQFF. The chain is built from TRBV13 and TRBJ2-1; TCRdb designates TRBD2, a call that cannot be tested without DNA. This CDR3 comprises 15 residues. The germline CDR1 and CDR2 sequences are PRHDT and FYEKMQ (reference sequence).